This TCR beta chain was observed in a study of blood T cell repertoires in COVID-19. Authors' analysis steps: Scientists estimated how many nucleated cells there were by amplifying reference gene primers. Sequencing used immunoSEQ multiplex PCR; TCRdb keeps in-frame clones, though not all of them. The DNA gave D and trimming, while V, J and clone size come from that table. Of a few hundred thousand clones in the sample, approximately 89% were seen once. Sequenced: PBMCs or T cells enriched from blood (not recorded which). This receptor was taken from an older woman who had recovered from COVID-19.

This chain's CDR3 is CASSFSGEATDTQYF. Written as DNA, the CDR3 is TGTGCCAGCAGCTTTAGCGGGGAGGCCACAGATACGCAGTATTTT. The V and J genes are TRBV7-9 and TRBJ2-3; 8 bases are a match to TRBD2. CDR3 size: 15 residues. Germline V CDR1 and CDR2: SEHNR, FQNEAQ (reference sequence). The ends lost 3 bases at V and 2 bases at J; junction bases unmatched: 4.